This T cell receptor beta chain was retrieved from a study of blood T cell repertoires in COVID-19. Study summary: The United States, Italy and Spain supplied acute and convalescent COVID-19 samples. T cells, B-cell-depleted T cells, or PBMCs provided the cDNA or gDNA that served as material.

Germline V gene data show CDR1 as KGHDR and CDR2 as SFDVKD. V shed 2 bases, J shed 6 bases, and the junction held 7 bases outside the gene matches. This CDR3 spans 16 amino acids. As handled by the study authors: From reference gene primer amplification, estimates of nucleated cell counts were derived. Libraries were prepared by immunoSEQ multiplex PCR; TCRdb keeps only in-frame clonotypes and omits some of them. That table furnishes V, J and clone size, whereas the DNA furnished D and trimming. The data show about 300,000 clones, more than 70% seen once. Sequenced input: peripheral blood. The clonotype was recovered from a young man who had recovered from COVID-19. V usage is TRBV24-1 and J usage is TRBJ1-4; 8 nucleotides line up with TRBD1. CDR3 DNA sequence: TGTGCCACCAGTGATTCCCTGACAGGGGAGGATGAAAAACTGTTTTTT. Translation gives CATSDSLTGEDEKLFF.